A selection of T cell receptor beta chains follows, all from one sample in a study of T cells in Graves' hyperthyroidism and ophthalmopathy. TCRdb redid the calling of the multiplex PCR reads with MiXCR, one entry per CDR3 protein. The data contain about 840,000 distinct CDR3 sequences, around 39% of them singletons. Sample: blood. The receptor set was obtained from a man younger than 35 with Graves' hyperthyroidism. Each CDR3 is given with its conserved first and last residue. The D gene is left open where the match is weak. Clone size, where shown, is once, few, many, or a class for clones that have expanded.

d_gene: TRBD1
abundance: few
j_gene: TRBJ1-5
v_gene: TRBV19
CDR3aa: CASSPERRNRGNQPQHF
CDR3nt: TGTGCCAGTAGCCCAGAACGGAGAAACAGGGGGAATCAGCCCCAGCATTTT

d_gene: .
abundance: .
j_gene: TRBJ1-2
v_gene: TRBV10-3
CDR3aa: CAISETGGGYTF
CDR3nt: TGTGCCATCAGTGAGACTGGGGGCGGCTACACCTTC

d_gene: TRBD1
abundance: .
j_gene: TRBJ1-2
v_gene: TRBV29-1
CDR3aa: CSYGQGRFYGYTF
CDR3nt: TGCAGCTACGGACAGGGTAGATTCTATGGCTACACCTTC

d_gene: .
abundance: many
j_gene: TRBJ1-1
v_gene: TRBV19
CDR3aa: CASRRAVNTEAFF
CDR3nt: TGTGCCAGTAGAAGGGCGGTGAACACTGAAGCTTTCTTT

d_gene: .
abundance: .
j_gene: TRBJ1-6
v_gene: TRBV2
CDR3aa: CASSLDQGNSPLHF
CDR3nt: TGTGCCAGCAGTTTAGACCAGGGAAATTCACCCCTCCACTTT

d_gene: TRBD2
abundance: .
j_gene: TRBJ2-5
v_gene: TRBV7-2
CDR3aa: CASSQDWTSGAQETQYF
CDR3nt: TGTGCCAGCAGCCAAGATTGGACTAGCGGGGCTCAAGAGACCCAGTACTTC

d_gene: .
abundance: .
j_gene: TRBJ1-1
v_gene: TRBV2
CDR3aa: CACGGGDTEAFF
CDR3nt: TGTGCCTGCGGGGGTGGGGACACTGAAGCTTTCTTT

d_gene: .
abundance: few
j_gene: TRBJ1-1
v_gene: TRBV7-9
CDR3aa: CASTQTDSVTEAFF
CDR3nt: TGTGCCAGCACCCAGACGGATTCGGTCACTGAAGCTTTCTTT

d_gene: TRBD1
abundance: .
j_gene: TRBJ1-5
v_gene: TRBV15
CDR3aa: CATSRAGQEGNQPQHF
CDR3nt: TGTGCCACCAGCAGAGCGGGACAGGAAGGCAATCAGCCCCAGCATTTT

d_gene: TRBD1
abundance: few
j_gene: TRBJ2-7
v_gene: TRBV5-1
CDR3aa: CASSLDRGNAQYF
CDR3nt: TGCGCCAGCAGCTTGGACAGGGGTAACGCGCAGTACTTC

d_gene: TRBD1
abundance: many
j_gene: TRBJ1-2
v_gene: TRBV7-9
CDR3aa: CASSSWTGGNYGYTF
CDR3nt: TGTGCCAGCAGCTCCTGGACAGGGGGCAACTATGGCTACACCTTC

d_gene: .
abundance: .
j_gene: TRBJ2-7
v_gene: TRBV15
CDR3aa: CATSSGRQGEQYF
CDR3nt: TGTGCCACCAGCAGCGGAAGGCAGGGCGAGCAGTACTTC

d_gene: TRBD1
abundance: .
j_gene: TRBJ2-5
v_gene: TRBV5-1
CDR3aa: CASTFGDRGQETQYF
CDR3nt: TGCGCCAGCACCTTCGGGGACAGGGGCCAAGAGACCCAGTACTTC

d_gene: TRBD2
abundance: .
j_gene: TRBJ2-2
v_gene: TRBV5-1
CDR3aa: CASSLVRGSGELFF
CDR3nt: TGCGCCAGCAGCTTGGTGCGGGGGTCCGGGGAGCTGTTTTTT

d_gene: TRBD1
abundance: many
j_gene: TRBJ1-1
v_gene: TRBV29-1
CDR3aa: CSVTGGGTEAFF
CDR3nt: TGCAGCGTTACAGGGGGAGGAACTGAAGCTTTCTTT

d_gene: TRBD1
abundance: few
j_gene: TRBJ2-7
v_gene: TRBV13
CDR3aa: CASSSYTGQGEGYEQYF
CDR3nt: TGTGCCAGCAGCTCTTATACAGGACAGGGCGAGGGCTACGAGCAGTACTTC

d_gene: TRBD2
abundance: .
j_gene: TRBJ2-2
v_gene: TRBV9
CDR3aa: CASSPTSGTNTGELFF
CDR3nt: TGCGCCAGCAGCCCAACTAGCGGGACCAACACCGGGGAGCTGTTTTTT

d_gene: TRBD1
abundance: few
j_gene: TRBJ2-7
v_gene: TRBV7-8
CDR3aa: CASSIPYRGTGEQYF
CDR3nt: TGTGCCAGCAGCATACCATACAGGGGAACCGGCGAGCAGTACTTC

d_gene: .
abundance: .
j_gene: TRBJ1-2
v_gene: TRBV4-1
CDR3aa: CASSGPRAGGYTF
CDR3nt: TGCGCCAGCAGCGGCCCCAGGGCAGGAGGCTACACCTTC

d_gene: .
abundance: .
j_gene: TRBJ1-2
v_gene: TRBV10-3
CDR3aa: CAISDGGSVYGYTF
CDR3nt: TGTGCCATCAGTGATGGGGGTTCTGTCTATGGCTACACCTTC

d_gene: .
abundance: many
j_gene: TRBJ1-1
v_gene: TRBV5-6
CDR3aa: CASSLGRETAFF
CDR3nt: TGTGCCAGCAGCTTGGGACGGGAGACGGCTTTCTTT

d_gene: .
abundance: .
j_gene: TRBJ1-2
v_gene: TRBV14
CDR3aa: CASSPVGGGNTF
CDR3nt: .

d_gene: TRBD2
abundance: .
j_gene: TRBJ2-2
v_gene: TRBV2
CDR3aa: CASIPGLAGYTGELFF
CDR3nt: TGTGCCAGCATTCCGGGACTAGCGGGGTACACCGGGGAGCTGTTTTTT

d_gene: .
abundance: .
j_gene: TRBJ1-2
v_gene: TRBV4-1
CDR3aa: CASSRDGNSYGYTF
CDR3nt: TGTGCCAGCAGCCGGGACGGCAATTCCTATGGCTACACCTTC

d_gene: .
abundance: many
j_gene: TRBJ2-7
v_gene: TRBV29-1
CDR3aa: CSVVQSNYEQYF
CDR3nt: TGCAGCGTTGTACAGTCCAACTACGAGCAGTACTTC

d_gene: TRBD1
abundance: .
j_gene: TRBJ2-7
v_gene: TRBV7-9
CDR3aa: CASSPRDRFVYEQYF
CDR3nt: TGTGCCAGCAGCCCCCGGGACAGGTTTGTCTACGAGCAGTACTTC